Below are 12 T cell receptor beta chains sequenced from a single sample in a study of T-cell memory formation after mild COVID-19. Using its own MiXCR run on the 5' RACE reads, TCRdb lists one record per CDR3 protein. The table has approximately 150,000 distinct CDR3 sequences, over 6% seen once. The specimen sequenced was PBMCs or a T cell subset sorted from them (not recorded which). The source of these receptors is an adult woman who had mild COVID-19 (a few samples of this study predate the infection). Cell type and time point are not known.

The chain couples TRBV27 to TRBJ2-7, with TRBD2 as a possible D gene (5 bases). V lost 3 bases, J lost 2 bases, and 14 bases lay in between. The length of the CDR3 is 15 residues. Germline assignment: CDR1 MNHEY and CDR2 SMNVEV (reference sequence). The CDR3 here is CASSFLARRTYEQYF. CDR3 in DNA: TGTGCCAGCAGTTTCCTAGCTCGACGGACCTACGAGCAGTACTTC.

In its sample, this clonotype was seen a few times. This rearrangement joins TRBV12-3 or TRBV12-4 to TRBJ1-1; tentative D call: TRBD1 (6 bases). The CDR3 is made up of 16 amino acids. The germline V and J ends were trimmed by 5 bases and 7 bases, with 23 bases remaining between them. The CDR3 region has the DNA TGTGCCAGCAGTCCCCAGGGTGTGGGGGCTGGTTTTGAAGCTTTCTTT. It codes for CASSPQGVGAGFEAFF.

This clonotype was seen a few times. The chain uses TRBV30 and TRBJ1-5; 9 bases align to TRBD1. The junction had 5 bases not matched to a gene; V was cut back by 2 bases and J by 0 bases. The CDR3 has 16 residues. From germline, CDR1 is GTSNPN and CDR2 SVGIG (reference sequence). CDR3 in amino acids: CAWSRQGGYSNQPQHF. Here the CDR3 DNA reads TGTGCCTGGAGTAGACAGGGGGGATATAGCAATCAGCCCCAGCATTTT.

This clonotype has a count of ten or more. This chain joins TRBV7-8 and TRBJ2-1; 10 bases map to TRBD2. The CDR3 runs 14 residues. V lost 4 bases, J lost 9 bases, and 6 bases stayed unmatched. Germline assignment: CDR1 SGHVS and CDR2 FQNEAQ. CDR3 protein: CASSSLAGVFEQFF. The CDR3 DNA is TGTGCCAGCAGCTCCCTAGCGGGAGTCTTTGAGCAGTTCTTC.

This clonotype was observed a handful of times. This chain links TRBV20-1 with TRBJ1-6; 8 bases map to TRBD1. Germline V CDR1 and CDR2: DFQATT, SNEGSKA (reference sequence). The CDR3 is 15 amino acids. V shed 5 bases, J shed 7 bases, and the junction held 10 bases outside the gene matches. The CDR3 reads CSAPTTGAGNSPLHF. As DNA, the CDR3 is TGCAGTGCTCCCACGACAGGGGCCGGGAATTCACCCCTCCACTTT.

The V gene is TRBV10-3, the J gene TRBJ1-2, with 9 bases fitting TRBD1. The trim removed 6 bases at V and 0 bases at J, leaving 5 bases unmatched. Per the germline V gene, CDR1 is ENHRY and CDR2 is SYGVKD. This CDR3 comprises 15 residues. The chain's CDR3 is CAISPQGASNYGYTF. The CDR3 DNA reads TGTGCCATCAGCCCACAGGGGGCTTCTAACTATGGCTACACCTTC.

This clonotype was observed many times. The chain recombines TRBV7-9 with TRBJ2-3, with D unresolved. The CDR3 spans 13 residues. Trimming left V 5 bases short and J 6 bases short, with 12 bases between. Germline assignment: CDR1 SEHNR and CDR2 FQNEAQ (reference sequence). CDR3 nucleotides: TGTGCCAGCAGCCGAGAGGTTGTGGATACGCAGTATTTT. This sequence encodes CASSREVVDTQYF.

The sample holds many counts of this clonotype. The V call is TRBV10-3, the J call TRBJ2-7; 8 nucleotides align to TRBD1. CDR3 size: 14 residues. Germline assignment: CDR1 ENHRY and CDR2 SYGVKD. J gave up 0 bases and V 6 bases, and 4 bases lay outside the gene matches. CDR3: CAISGTGISYEQYF. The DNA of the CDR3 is TGTGCCATCAGCGGGACAGGTATCTCCTACGAGCAGTACTTC.

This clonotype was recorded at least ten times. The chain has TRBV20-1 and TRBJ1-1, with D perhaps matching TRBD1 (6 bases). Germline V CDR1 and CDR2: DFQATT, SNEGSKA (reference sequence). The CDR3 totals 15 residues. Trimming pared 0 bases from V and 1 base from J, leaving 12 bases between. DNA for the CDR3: TGCAGTGCTAGAGATCAGACAGGCAGGAACACTGAAGCTTTCTTT. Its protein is CSARDQTGRNTEAFF.

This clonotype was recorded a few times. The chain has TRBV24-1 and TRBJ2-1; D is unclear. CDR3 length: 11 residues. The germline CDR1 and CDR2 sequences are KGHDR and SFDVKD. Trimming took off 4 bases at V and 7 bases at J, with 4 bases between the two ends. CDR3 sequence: CATSEANEQFF. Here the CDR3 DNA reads TGTGCCACCAGTGAGGCGAATGAGCAGTTCTTC.

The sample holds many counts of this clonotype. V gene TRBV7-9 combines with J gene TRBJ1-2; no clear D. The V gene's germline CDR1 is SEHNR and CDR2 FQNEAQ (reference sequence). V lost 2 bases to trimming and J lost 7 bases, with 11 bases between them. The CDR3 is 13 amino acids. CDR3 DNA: TGTGCCAGCAGCTTAAGCGGGGAGCGTGGCTACACCTTC. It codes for CASSLSGERGYTF.

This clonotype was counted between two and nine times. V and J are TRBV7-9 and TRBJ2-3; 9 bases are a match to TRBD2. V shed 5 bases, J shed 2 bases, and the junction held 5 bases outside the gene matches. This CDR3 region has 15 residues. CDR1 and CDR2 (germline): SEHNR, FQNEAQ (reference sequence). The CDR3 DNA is TGTGCCAGCAGCCATTTAGCGGGGGACACAGATACGCAGTATTTT. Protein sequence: CASSHLAGDTDTQYF.